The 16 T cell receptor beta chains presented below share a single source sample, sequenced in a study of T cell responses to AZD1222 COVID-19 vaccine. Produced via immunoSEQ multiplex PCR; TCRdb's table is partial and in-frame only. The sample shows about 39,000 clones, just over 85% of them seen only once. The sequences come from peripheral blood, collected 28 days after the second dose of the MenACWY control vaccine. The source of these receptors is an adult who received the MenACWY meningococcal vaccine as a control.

DNA of the CDR3: TGTGCCAGTAGTACGCCCGCGAACGACTATGGCTACACCTTC. Its translation: CASSTPANDYGYTF. The V gene is TRBV19, the J gene TRBJ1-2; no definite D call. Germline CDR1 and CDR2: LNHDA and SQIVND (reference sequence). The V gene lost 4 bases and the J gene lost 3 bases, with 12 bases spanning the gap. The CDR3 runs to 14 residues.

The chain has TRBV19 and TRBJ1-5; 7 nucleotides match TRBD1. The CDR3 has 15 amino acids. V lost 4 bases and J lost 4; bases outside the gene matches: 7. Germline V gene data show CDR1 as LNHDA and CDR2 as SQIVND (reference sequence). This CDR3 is CASSTLYRGNQPQHF. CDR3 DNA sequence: TGTGCCAGTAGTACCCTATACAGGGGAAATCAGCCCCAGCATTTT.

In nucleotides, the CDR3 is TGTGCCAGCATTTCGACTAGCGGGGTTTACAATGAGCAGTTCTTC. Protein sequence: CASISTSGVYNEQFF. The chain uses TRBV2 and TRBJ2-1; 11 positions agree with TRBD2. V gave up 7 bases and J gave up 4 bases; unmatched junction bases: 6. Germline CDR1 reads SNHLY; CDR2 reads FYNNEI. CDR3 size: 15 residues.

CDR3 in DNA: TGTGCCAGCAGGCCCGGGACAGGCGAGCAGTACTTC. Amino acid sequence: CASRPGTGEQYF. This chain links TRBV6-5 with TRBJ2-7, with 8 positions matching TRBD1. With 6 bases clipped from V and 6 bases from J, the junction kept 4 bases outside the gene matches. The CDR3 runs 12 residues. From germline, CDR1 is MNHEY and CDR2 SVGAGI.

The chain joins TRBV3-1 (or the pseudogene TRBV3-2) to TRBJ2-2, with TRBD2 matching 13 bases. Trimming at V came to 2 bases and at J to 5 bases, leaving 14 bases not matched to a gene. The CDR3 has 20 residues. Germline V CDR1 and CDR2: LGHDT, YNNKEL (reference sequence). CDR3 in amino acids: CASSQRTGTSGKGWTGELFF. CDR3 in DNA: TGTGCCAGCAGCCAACGTACCGGGACTAGCGGGAAGGGGTGGACCGGGGAGCTGTTTTTT.

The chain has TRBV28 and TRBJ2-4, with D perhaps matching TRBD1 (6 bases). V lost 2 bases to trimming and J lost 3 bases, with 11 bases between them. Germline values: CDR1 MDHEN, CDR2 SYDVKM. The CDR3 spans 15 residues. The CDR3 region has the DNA TGTGCCAGCAGTTTACGACAGGTAGTCAAAAACATTCAGTACTTC. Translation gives CASSLRQVVKNIQYF. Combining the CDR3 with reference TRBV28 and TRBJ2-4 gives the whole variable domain DVKVTQSSRYLVKRTGEKVFLECVQDMDHENMFWYRQDPGLGLRLIYFSYDVKMKEKGDIPEGYSVSREKKERFSLILESASTNQTSMYLCASSLRQVVKNIQYFGAGTRLSVL.

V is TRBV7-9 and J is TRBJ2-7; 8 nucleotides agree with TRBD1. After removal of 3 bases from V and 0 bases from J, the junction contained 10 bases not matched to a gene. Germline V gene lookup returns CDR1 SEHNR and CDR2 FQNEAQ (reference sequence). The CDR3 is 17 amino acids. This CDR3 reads CASSLTQGAIPSYEQYF. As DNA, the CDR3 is TGTGCCAGCAGCTTGACCCAGGGGGCAATCCCCTCCTACGAGCAGTACTTC.

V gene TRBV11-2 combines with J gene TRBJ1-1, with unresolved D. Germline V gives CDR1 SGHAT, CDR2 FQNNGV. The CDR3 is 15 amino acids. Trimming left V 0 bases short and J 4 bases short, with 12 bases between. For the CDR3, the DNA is TGTGCCAGCAGCTTAGATCGGGTAGATAGCACTGAAGCTTTCTTT. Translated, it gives CASSLDRVDSTEAFF.

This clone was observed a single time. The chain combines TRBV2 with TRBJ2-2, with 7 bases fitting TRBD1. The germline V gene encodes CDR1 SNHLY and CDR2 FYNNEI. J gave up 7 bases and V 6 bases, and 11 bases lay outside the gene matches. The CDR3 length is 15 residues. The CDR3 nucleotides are TGTGCCAGCAGATACCGGGACAGTGGCAGCGGGGAGCTGTTTTTT. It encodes CASRYRDSGSGELFF. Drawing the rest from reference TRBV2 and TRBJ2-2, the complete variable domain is EPEVTQTPSHQVTQMGQEVILRCVPISNHLYFYWYRQILGQKVEFLVSFYNNEISEKSEIFDDQFSVERPDGSNFTLKIRSTKLEDSAMYFCASRYRDSGSGELFFGEGSRLTVL.

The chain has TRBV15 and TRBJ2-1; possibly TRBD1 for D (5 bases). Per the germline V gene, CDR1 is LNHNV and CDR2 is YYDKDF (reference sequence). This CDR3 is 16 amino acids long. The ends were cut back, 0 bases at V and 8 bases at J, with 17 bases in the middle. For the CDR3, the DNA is TGTGCCACCAGCAGAGATGGGCAGGGTGACAGCGATGAGCAGTTCTTC. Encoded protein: CATSRDGQGDSDEQFF. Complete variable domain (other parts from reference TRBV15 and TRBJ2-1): DAMVIQNPRYQVTQFGKPVTLSCSQTLNHNVMYWYQQKSSQAPKLLFHYYDKDFNNEADTPDNFQSRRPNTSFCFLDIRSPGLGDTAMYLCATSRDGQGDSDEQFFGPGTRLTVL.

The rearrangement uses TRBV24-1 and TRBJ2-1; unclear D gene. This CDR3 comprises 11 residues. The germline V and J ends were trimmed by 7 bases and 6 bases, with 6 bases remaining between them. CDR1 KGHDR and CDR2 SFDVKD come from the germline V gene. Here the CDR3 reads CATSASNEQFF. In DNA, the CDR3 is TGTGCCACCAGCGCCAGCAATGAGCAGTTCTTC.

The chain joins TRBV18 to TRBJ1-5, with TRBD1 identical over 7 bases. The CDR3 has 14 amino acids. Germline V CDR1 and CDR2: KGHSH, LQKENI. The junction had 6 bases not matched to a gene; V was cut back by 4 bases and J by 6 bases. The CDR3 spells CASSLGQVTQPQHF. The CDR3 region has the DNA TGTGCCAGCTCACTCGGACAGGTCACTCAGCCCCAGCATTTT.

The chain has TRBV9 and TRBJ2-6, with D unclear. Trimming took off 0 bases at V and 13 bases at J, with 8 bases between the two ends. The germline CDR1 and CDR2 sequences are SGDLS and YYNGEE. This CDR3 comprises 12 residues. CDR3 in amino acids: CASSVDPAVLTF. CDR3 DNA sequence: TGTGCCAGCAGCGTAGATCCGGCGGTCCTGACTTTC.

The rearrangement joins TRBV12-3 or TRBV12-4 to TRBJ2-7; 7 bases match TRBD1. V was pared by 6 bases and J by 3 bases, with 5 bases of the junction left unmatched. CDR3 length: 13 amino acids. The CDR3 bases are TGTGCCAGCAGGGGGTCAGGGGGCTACGAGCAGTACTTC. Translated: CASRGSGGYEQYF.

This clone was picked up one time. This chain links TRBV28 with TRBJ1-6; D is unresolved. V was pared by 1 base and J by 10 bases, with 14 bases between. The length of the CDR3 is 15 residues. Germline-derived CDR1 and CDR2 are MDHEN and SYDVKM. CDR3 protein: CASSLYRRLGSPLHF. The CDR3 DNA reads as TGTGCCAGCAGTTTATATCGGAGGCTTGGATCACCCCTCCACTTT.

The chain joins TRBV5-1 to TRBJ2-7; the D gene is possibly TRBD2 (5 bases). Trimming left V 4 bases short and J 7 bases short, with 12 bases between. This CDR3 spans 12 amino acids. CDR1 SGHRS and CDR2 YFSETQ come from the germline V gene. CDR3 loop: CASSGDYGEQYF. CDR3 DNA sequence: TGCGCCAGCAGCGGAGACTACGGGGAGCAGTACTTC. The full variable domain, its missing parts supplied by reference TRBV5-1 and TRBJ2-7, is KAGVTQTPRYLIKTRGQQVTLSCSPISGHRSVSWYQQTPGQGLQFLFEYFSETQRNKGNFPGRFSGRQFSNSRSEMNVSTLELGDSALYLCASSGDYGEQYFGPGTRLTVT.